The 26 T cell receptor beta chains below all came from one sample that was sequenced in a study of T cell changes during pregnancy in multiple sclerosis. This table comes from immunoSEQ multiplex PCR, and its TCRdb copy is limited to in-frame clones, with some not included. The sample lists tens of thousands of clones; nearly 95% were seen once. Material: peripheral blood, obtained in the second trimester of pregnancy. The receptors were gathered from a female donor with multiple sclerosis, enrolled in a pregnancy study.

The V call is TRBV27, the J call TRBJ2-5; the D is unclear. V lost 6 bases and J lost 4, with 15 bases in between. The CDR3 length is 14 residues. The V gene's germline CDR1 is MNHEY and CDR2 SMNVEV (reference sequence). The CDR3 DNA reads as TGTGCCAGCAGGTCAAGCCTTAGACTAGAGACCCAGTACTTC. It specifies CASRSSLRLETQYF.

The chain employs TRBV5-6 and TRBJ1-1; D is unclear. The CDR3 consists of 15 residues. In germline, CDR1 is SGHDT, CDR2 YYEEEE. V lost 1 base to trimming and J lost 1 base, with 11 bases between them. CDR3 DNA sequence: TGTGCCAGCAGCTTGTGGCTCTCGGGGAACACTGAAGCTTTCTTT. Protein product: CASSLWLSGNTEAFF.

The rearrangement links TRBV6-1 to TRBJ2-1; 7 bases match TRBD2. CDR1 and CDR2 (germline): MNHNS, SASEGT. V lost 3 bases and J lost 0; bases outside the gene matches: 2. The CDR3 covers 15 residues. The CDR3 here is CASSEGGSSYNEQFF. The CDR3 bases are TGTGCCAGCAGTGAGGGGGGGAGCTCCTACAATGAGCAGTTCTTC.

The chain is built from TRBV2 and TRBJ1-4; 11 positions agree with TRBD1. Germline CDR1 and CDR2: SNHLY and FYNNEI. Trimming at V came to 6 bases and at J to 5 bases, leaving 5 bases not matched to a gene. The CDR3 sequence is 15 residues long. CDR3 bases: TGTGCCAGCAGGGGACAGGGGGGAAAAAATGAAAAACTGTTTTTT. As protein: CASRGQGGKNEKLFF.

This rearrangement joins TRBV27 to TRBJ2-3; 8 nucleotides match TRBD2. The CDR3 covers 16 residues. With V trimmed by 3 bases and J by 4 bases, 9 bases remained unmatched. CDR1 is MNHEY, CDR2 SMNVEV, per germline (reference sequence). The DNA for the CDR3 is TGTGCCAGCAGTTTGGTGTCAGCGGGAGCCCCAGATACGCAGTATTTT. This encodes CASSLVSAGAPDTQYF.

V usage is TRBV19 and J usage is TRBJ2-7; D might be TRBD2 (6 bases). Germline values: CDR1 LNHDA, CDR2 SQIVND (reference sequence). Trimming stripped 5 bases from V and 2 bases from J, with 13 bases between. CDR3 size: 14 residues. Here the CDR3 DNA reads TGTGCCAGTAGTGTGGACGGGAGACCCTACGAGCAGTACTTC. Translation: CASSVDGRPYEQYF.

V and J are TRBV29-1 and TRBJ2-1, with D maybe TRBD1 (5 bases). The V gene's germline CDR1 is SQVTM and CDR2 ANQGSEA. This CDR3 contains 18 residues. Trimming cost V 3 bases and J 4 bases, with 25 bases left between them. The CDR3 loop reads CSVDPPLRARLRYNEQFF. As DNA, the CDR3 is TGCAGCGTTGACCCACCCCTCAGGGCTAGACTGAGGTACAATGAGCAGTTCTTC.

V gene TRBV7-3 combines with J gene TRBJ1-2; 7 nucleotides match TRBD1. Germline V gene data show CDR1 as SGHTA and CDR2 as FQGTGA. There are 14 residues in the CDR3. J gave up 7 bases and V 5 bases, and 10 bases lay outside the gene matches. The CDR3 spells CASSPITGAGGYTF. As DNA, the CDR3 is TGTGCCAGCAGCCCCATTACAGGGGCCGGTGGCTACACCTTC.

This clone was detected once. The V call is TRBV5-1, the J call TRBJ2-5; D perhaps matches TRBD1 (6 bases). CDR3 length equals 14 residues. The germline gives CDR1 SGHRS, CDR2 YFSETQ. V gave up 4 bases and J gave up 5 bases, with 15 bases separating them. The CDR3 coding sequence is TGCGCCAGCAGCCCCGGAACAGGGTATGAGACCCAGTACTTC. Its translation: CASSPGTGYETQYF.

This clone came up once. The rearrangement links TRBV29-1 to TRBJ2-1; 7 bases line up with TRBD2. Unmatched junction bases numbered 12, after V lost 3 bases and J lost 7 bases. The CDR3 loop spans 15 amino acids. Looked up from germline, CDR1 is SQVTM and CDR2 is ANQGSEA. The CDR3 DNA reads as TGCAGCGTTGAGGGACGCAGCGGGATAGGGAATGAGCAGTTCTTC. It encodes CSVEGRSGIGNEQFF.

The rearrangement joins TRBV28 to TRBJ1-2, with D maybe TRBD1 (6 bases). Trimming shortened V by 5 bases and J by 4 bases, and 14 bases separated the two germline ends. Germline CDR1 reads MDHEN; CDR2 reads SYDVKM. This CDR3 comprises 14 residues. CDR3 coding DNA: TGTGCCAGCAGTCCTAGACAGGCAATCTATGGCTACACCTTC. It specifies CASSPRQAIYGYTF.

Only one count was recorded for this clone. The chain joins TRBV18 to TRBJ1-4; a possible D gene is TRBD1 (5 bases). The CDR3 sequence is 15 residues long. CDR1 and CDR2 (germline): KGHSH, LQKENI. V lost 5 bases and J lost 2, with 12 bases in between. CDR3 sequence (DNA): TGTGCCAGCTCAGACCGACAGACGACTAATGAAAAACTGTTTTTT. It yields the protein CASSDRQTTNEKLFF.

A word on this clone: The sample holds other DNA sequences that translate to the same CDR3. The gene calls are TRBV9 and TRBJ1-2; 7 bases line up with TRBD1. J was trimmed by 3 bases and V by 4 bases; bases with no gene match: 3. Germline assignment: CDR1 SGDLS and CDR2 YYNGEE. The CDR3 totals 13 residues. CDR3 sequence reads: CASSSDRDYGYTF. The CDR3 coding sequence is TGTGCCAGCAGCAGCGACAGGGACTATGGCTACACCTTC.

V usage is TRBV30 and J usage is TRBJ2-7; D remains ambiguous. Germline V gene data show CDR1 as GTSNPN and CDR2 as SVGIG (reference sequence). Deletions cut 7 bases from V and 5 bases from J, with 21 bases between. The CDR3 has 14 residues. The CDR3 loop is CASTLRGKFDEQYF. The CDR3 DNA reads as TGTGCCTCCACCCTTAGAGGCAAATTTGACGAGCAGTACTTC.

The rearrangement uses TRBV7-2 and TRBJ1-1, with a weak D call TRBD1 (5 bases). The germline V gene encodes CDR1 SGHTA and CDR2 FQGNSA. V was clipped by 1 base and J by 4 bases, with 13 bases between them. This CDR3 contains 15 residues. The CDR3 DNA reads TGTGCCAGCAGCTTAGGGAGGGGACCCGGCACTGAAGCTTTCTTT. Amino acid sequence: CASSLGRGPGTEAFF.

The chain combines TRBV4-1 with TRBJ1-1, with a tentative D call TRBD1 (5 bases). Germline CDR1 and CDR2: MGHRA and YSYEKL. With 3 bases removed from V and 1 base from J, the gap between germline ends came to 12 bases. The CDR3 length is 15 residues. Here the CDR3 DNA reads TGCGCCAGCAGCCATTCCGTTGGGGCGAACACTGAAGCTTTCTTT. Residues: CASSHSVGANTEAFF.

The rearrangement uses TRBV11-2 and TRBJ2-3; 11 bases align to TRBD2. This CDR3 spans 16 amino acids. J lost 2 bases, V lost 5 bases, and 6 bases had no gene match. The germline gives CDR1 SGHAT, CDR2 FQNNGV. The CDR3 protein is CASSPRLAGITDTQYF. The DNA for the CDR3 is TGTGCCAGCAGCCCGCGACTAGCGGGGATCACAGATACGCAGTATTTT.

CDR3 protein: CASSPRMASGNTIYF. The CDR3 coding sequence is TGTGCCAGCAGCCCTAGAATGGCCTCTGGAAACACCATATATTTT. The rearrangement links TRBV9 to TRBJ1-3; D is uncertain. Germline V gives CDR1 SGDLS, CDR2 YYNGEE. This CDR3 has 15 amino acids. Trimming left V 4 bases short and J 0 bases short, with 11 bases between.

V usage is TRBV6-4 and J usage is TRBJ1-1; 9 bases are shared with TRBD1. The germline gives CDR1 MRHNA, CDR2 SNTAGT. The trim removed 6 bases at V and 5 bases at J, leaving 4 bases unmatched. The CDR3 contains 13 residues. CDR3 nucleotide sequence: TGTGCCAGCAGCCAAGGACAGGGGACTGAAGCTTTCTTT. Translated: CASSQGQGTEAFF.

The chain carries TRBV27 and TRBJ2-1, with D hard to call. The CDR3 extends over 12 amino acids. Germline V gene lookup returns CDR1 MNHEY and CDR2 SMNVEV (reference sequence). With 5 bases removed from V and 9 bases from J, the gap between germline ends came to 11 bases. CDR3 nucleotides: TGTGCCAGCAGTCCGCTTTCAGGTGAGCAGTTCTTC. Amino acids: CASSPLSGEQFF.

The chain joins TRBV5-1 to TRBJ2-1; TRBD2 aligns across 13 bases. V trimming: 4 bases; J trimming: 7 bases; junction bases outside the gene matches: 5. Germline CDR1 reads SGHRS; CDR2 reads YFSETQ. This CDR3 comprises 15 residues. This chain's CDR3 is CASSRGLAGENEQFF. CDR3 DNA: TGCGCCAGCAGCCGTGGACTAGCGGGGGAAAATGAGCAGTTCTTC.

V is TRBV5-5 and J is TRBJ2-1; TRBD1 might be the D (6 bases). This CDR3 has 14 residues. Trimming shortened V by 4 bases and J by 9 bases, and 17 bases separated the two germline ends. CDR1 and CDR2 from the germline V gene are SGHKS and YYEKEE (reference sequence). As DNA, the CDR3 is TGTGCCAGCAGCCGGACGTTGACAGGAGGTGAGCAGTTCTTC. Translating gives CASSRTLTGGEQFF. The full variable domain, in which reference TRBV5-5 and TRBJ2-1 provide the parts outside the CDR3, is DAGVTQSPTHLIKTRGQQVTLRCSPISGHKSVSWYQQVLGQGPQFIFQYYEKEERGRGNFPDRFSARQFPNYSSELNVNALLLGDSALYLCASSRTLTGGEQFFGPGTRLTVL.

The chain couples TRBV6-6 to TRBJ2-1, with D tentatively TRBD1 (7 bases). The length of the CDR3 is 14 residues. Germline loops: CDR1 MNHNY, CDR2 SVGAGI (reference sequence). V dropped 7 bases and J dropped 2 bases, with 12 bases sitting between them. The CDR3 coding sequence is TGTGCCAGCACCTCAGGGGGGCCCTACAATGAGCAGTTCTTC. Translated, it gives CASTSGGPYNEQFF.

The CDR3 here is CASSVGYGLAGEELNEQFF. CDR3 DNA: TGTGCCAGCAGTGTAGGGTACGGACTAGCGGGAGAAGAGCTCAATGAGCAGTTCTTC. The chain links TRBV13 to TRBJ2-1; 13 bases agree with TRBD2. This CDR3 is 19 amino acids long. The germline CDR1 and CDR2 sequences are PRHDT and FYEKMQ (reference sequence). V dropped 6 bases and J dropped 6; count of bases not matched to a gene: 17. The full variable domain, in which reference TRBV13 and TRBJ2-1 provide the parts outside the CDR3, is AAGVIQSPRHLIKEKRETATLKCYPIPRHDTVYWYQQGPGQDPQFLISFYEKMQSDKGSIPDRFSAQQFSDYHSELNMSSLELGDSALYFCASSVGYGLAGEELNEQFFGPGTRLTVL.

The CDR3 region has the DNA TGTGCCAGCAGTTTAAGGCGGGATAAACACAATGAGCAGTTCTTC. Its protein is CASSLRRDKHNEQFF. The genes are TRBV27 and TRBJ2-1; possible D gene TRBD2, 6 bases. V was shortened by 2 bases and J by 5 bases, with 13 bases between the two germline ends. Germline-derived CDR1 and CDR2 are MNHEY and SMNVEV (reference sequence). The CDR3 loop spans 15 amino acids.

The V gene is TRBV18, the J gene TRBJ2-4; D may be TRBD1 (5 bases). Trimming removed 4 bases at V and 2 bases at J, with 18 bases between. The CDR3 is made up of 17 amino acids. Per the germline V gene, CDR1 is KGHSH and CDR2 is LQKENI. The CDR3 region is CASSRQGRVSTKNIQYF. The CDR3 DNA follows: TGTGCCAGCTCACGGCAGGGTCGCGTTTCCACCAAAAACATTCAGTACTTC.